The rows below give T cell receptor beta chains drawn from one sample of a study of blood T cell repertoires in COVID-19. TCRdb's table, derived via immunoSEQ multiplex PCR, lists solely in-frame clones and lacks some. The sample holds 250,000 or so clones, over 80% seen once. Material: peripheral blood. These receptors were obtained from a man younger than 40 who had recovered from COVID-19. Both conserved end residues are part of each CDR3. D genes are given only for firm matches. Clone size is given for some rows only: seen once, a few or many times, or a class if the clone is expanded.

>NA|TRBV28|TRBJ1-1|NA
CASSTLGPWGGAFF
TGTGCCAGCAGTACATTAGGACCATGGGGAGGAGCTTTCTTT
>NA|TRBV5-1|TRBJ1-6|TRBD1
CASSSNPTGGYSPLHF
TGCGCCAGCAGCTCAAACCCGACAGGGGGCTATTCACCCCTCCACTTT
>few|TRBV7-9|TRBJ2-5|NA
CASSPRRQETQYF
TGTGCCAGCAGCCCCCGGAGGCAAGAGACCCAGTACTTC
>NA|TRBV4-1|TRBJ1-6|NA
CASSQAGNRGSPLHF
TGCGCCAGCAGCCAAGCAGGAAACCGGGGGTCACCCCTCCACTTT
>NA|TRBV6-5|TRBJ1-2|TRBD1
CASSYSGGAAYGYTF
TGTGCCAGCAGTTACTCAGGGGGCGCAGCCTATGGCTACACCTTC
>NA|TRBV6-5|TRBJ1-3|TRBD1
CASTTGPGNTIYF
TGTGCCAGCACGACAGGGCCTGGAAACACCATATATTTT
>NA|TRBV10-3|TRBJ2-2|NA
CAISGSQTPTNTGELFF
TGTGCCATCAGTGGATCACAAACCCCAACGAACACCGGGGAGCTGTTTTTT
>NA|TRBV15|TRBJ1-1|NA
CATSRDGLAGEEAFF
TGTGCCACCAGCAGAGACGGTTTGGCGGGAGAGGAAGCTTTCTTT
>NA|TRBV7-8|TRBJ1-5|NA
CASRGGSNQPQHF
TGTGCCAGCAGGGGGGGGAGCAATCAGCCCCAGCATTTT
>NA|TRBV5-5|TRBJ2-3|TRBD2
CASSGGWGGSPDTQYF
TGTGCCAGCAGCGGCGGTTGGGGCGGGAGCCCAGATACGCAGTATTTT
>few|TRBV2|TRBJ2-7|TRBD1
CAFRDRSPYEQYF
TGTGCCTTCAGGGACAGGAGTCCCTACGAGCAGTACTTC
>NA|TRBV5-1|TRBJ2-1|NA
CASFSGTPYNEQFF
TGCGCCTCATTCTCCGGGACTCCATACAATGAGCAGTTCTTC
>once|TRBV28|TRBJ1-4|NA
CASSTQGNGNEKLFF
TGTGCCAGCAGTACCCAGGGGAATGGTAATGAAAAACTGTTTTTT
>NA|TRBV3-1/TRBV3-2|TRBJ2-3|NA
CASSLHPSAGGADTQYF
TGTGCCAGCAGCCTGCACCCCTCAGCGGGCGGGGCAGATACGCAGTATTTT
>NA|TRBV7-9|TRBJ2-5|NA
CASSLSVSGLRETQYF
TGTGCCAGCAGCTTAAGTGTGTCAGGGTTACGAGAGACCCAGTACTTC
>NA|TRBV24-1|TRBJ2-5|TRBD2
CATSDPRGGRETQYF
TGTGCCACCAGTGATCCTCGGGGGGGGCGTGAGACCCAGTACTTC
>once|TRBV6-2/TRBV6-3|TRBJ1-2|NA
CASSSSNSPYGYTF
TGTGCCAGCAGTTCATCGAACAGCCCTTATGGCTACACCTTC
>NA|TRBV6-5|TRBJ2-2|NA
CASSLQTTGKGELFF
TGTGCCAGCAGCCTCCAAACGACGGGGAAGGGGGAGCTGTTTTTT
>NA|TRBV3-1/TRBV3-2|TRBJ2-1|NA
CASSQGGGVNEQFF
TGTGCCAGCAGCCAAGGGGGGGGCGTGAATGAGCAGTTCTTC
>NA|TRBV5-4|TRBJ2-3|TRBD2
CASSATSVEQHTQYF
TGTGCCAGCAGCGCCACTAGCGTTGAGCAACATACGCAGTATTTT
>NA|TRBV5-3|TRBJ2-6|TRBD1
CARSRTGLCTAGANVLTF
TGTGCCAGAAGCAGGACAGGGCTTTGTACGGCTGGGGCCAACGTCCTGACTTTC
>NA|TRBV5-1|TRBJ2-1|NA
CASSLGQGSNEQFF
TGCGCCAGCAGCTTGGGCCAGGGGTCCAATGAGCAGTTCTTC
>NA|TRBV6-1|TRBJ1-2|NA
CASSEGWRGVGILDYGYTF
TGTGCCAGCAGTGAAGGGTGGCGCGGGGTGGGGATTTTAGACTATGGCTACACCTTC
>NA|TRBV28|TRBJ1-3|TRBD1
CASSPWTGNSGNTIYF
TGTGCCAGCAGTCCATGGACAGGGAACTCTGGAAACACCATATATTTT
>NA|TRBV6-2/TRBV6-3|TRBJ2-1|TRBD2
CASSYQFRGGLNEQFF
TGTGCCAGCAGTTACCAGTTCCGGGGGGGCCTAAATGAGCAGTTCTTC
>NA|TRBV6-5|TRBJ1-4|TRBD1
CASRGTGLEKLFF
TGTGCCAGCAGGGGGACAGGGCTTGAAAAACTGTTTTTT
>NA|TRBV2|TRBJ1-6|NA
CASTDQAGASSPLHF
TGTGCCAGCACCGACCAGGCAGGGGCCTCTTCACCCCTCCACTTT